This T cell receptor (beta chain) was recorded in a study of blood T cell repertoires in COVID-19. Some clones are missing from TCRdb's copy, which holds only in-frame ones; the method was immunoSEQ multiplex PCR. Of approximately 470,000 clones listed, roughly 90% are singletons. Everyone who took part was roughly 18 to 89 years old, and they came from about two dozen US areas. In assigning cohorts, the study relied on participant-reported clinical history. Donors of Cohort 3 who recovered were those that had two negative PCRs, clearance, or symptom resolution. The receptor's source is a woman aged 18-29 years who had recovered from COVID-19. Sequencing used PBMCs or T cells enriched from blood (not recorded which).

The CDR3 region is CASRSRTSGGYTF. CDR3 in DNA: TGTGCCAGCAGATCCCGAACCTCAGGTGGCTACACCTTC. This chain joins TRBV7-9 and TRBJ1-2; unclear D gene. With 6 bases removed from V and 7 bases from J, the gap between germline ends came to 15 bases. The CDR3 is made up of 13 amino acids. The germline CDR1 and CDR2 sequences are SEHNR and FQNEAQ (reference sequence).